This T cell receptor (beta chain) was found in a study of Japanese encephalitis immunity and Zika vaccine responses (dated by TCRdb to about 2021). Concerning the study at large: Each included participant got alum-adjuvanted ZPIV three times, at weeks 0, 4 and 28, with every dose being 5.0 ug. A two-dose regimen of JEV vaccine (IXIARO), with doses given 28 days apart, was administered to over nine participants two to three months before the first ZPIV dose. Before ZPIV, twelve participants were given one dose of YFV vaccine (YF-VAX), while eight to ten participants were flavivirus-naive. About six representative participants from each pre-vaccination group were selected for TCR sequencing, using samples from week 0 (after pre-vaccination and before ZPIV) and week 52. TCR repertoires from a few flavivirus-naive individuals were additionally analyzed at weeks 2, 6 and 52 after the start of ZPIV vaccination. For stimulation, either ZIKV structural-protein peptide pools divided into flavivirus-conserved and non-conserved sets were used, or JEV or YFV peptides matching the pre-vaccination. ZIKV peptides were 15-mers overlapping by 11 residues, selected for NetMHCpan/NetMHCII-predicted epitopes with affinity below 50 nM. The study examined whether earlier vaccination against Japanese encephalitis virus (JEV) or yellow fever virus (YFV) influenced CD4 T cell responses to the Zika vaccine.

Trimming removed 4 bases from V and 3 bases from J; the gene matches leave 16 bases unexplained. Inclusive of the bounding cysteine and phenylalanine, the CDR3 is 19 residues long. Of the read, only the CDR3 DNA is kept; its 57 bases are in frame from base 1. Sequences LGHNA (CDR1) and YNFKEQ (CDR2) are obtained from the germline V gene. Results and caveats for the whole study, not just this receptor: The analysis covered only a subset of trial participants who had three doses and adequate samples, rather than the whole vaccinated cohort. Sample size limitations prevented peptide-pool deconvolution, so the individual peptides driving cross-reactive responses were not identified. After ZPIV, repertoire richness of CD4 T cells responding to conserved ZIKV epitopes significantly decreased in JEV-pre-vaccinated donors. Only a few individuals showed CD8 T cell responses to ZIKV peptide pools, and those responses were very low in magnitude. Repertoire similarity across time-points and stimulations was higher in JEV-pre-vaccinated donors than in YFV-pre-vaccinated donors, indicating more clonotypes shared between ZIKV and JEV stimulation. Samples grouped by participant and showed no similarity between individuals, suggesting that no public TCRs were detected.

The method was 5' RACE. TCRbeta libraries were pooled in proportion to their sorted cell numbers before sequencing. Total RNA from sorted cells was extracted with RNAzol RT, and cDNA was made with an oligo(dT) primer and a template-switching oligo. Using Kapa HiFi, PCR amplified the TCRbeta V-CDR3-J region between a SMARTer oligo primer and a TCRbeta constant-region primer. A second PCR attached Illumina adaptors and sample-specific index barcodes, followed by HighPrep bead cleanup and Bioanalyzer confirmation of a band of roughly 650 bp. Sequencing of the libraries was done on an Illumina MiSeq using 2x151 bp paired-end reads. The source study handled its data this way. Reads were demultiplexed with an in-house Java program, and MiXCR assigned TCRbeta annotations and counted clonotypes. Repertoire overlap used Morisita-Horn indices from the R package vegan, with UPGMA clustering and Circos plots of recurring clonotypes. Shannon diversity and richness were each normalized to the maximum value possible given the input cell numbers, so the resulting values fell between 0 and 1. MUSCLE was used to align CDR3beta sequences, SeqinR to compute distances, and R to plot multidimensional scaling. The public reads were reprocessed in TCRdb via fastp at Q25 and MiXCR, keeping in-frame beta chains. Under each unique CDR3 protein, matching rows form one entry showing the most common genes and DNA. TCRdb, not the original authors, processed these V and J calls. This sample lists 250 or so distinct CDR3 sequences; under 3.5% were detected once. The ten biggest clones cover about 40% of the sample.

PBMCs were stained with CellTrace CFSE and grown for 6 days in RPMI containing about 8% human serum and peptide pools at around 1.1 ug/mL each. On a BD FACSAria, proliferating CD4 T cells were sorted without fixation as live CD56-CD19-CD16-CD3+CD4+ CFSE-low cells. Enrolled adults were healthy and were found to be seronegative for ZIKV, JEV, YFV, DENV and WNV by microneutralization screening. Samples came from a phase 1, double-blinded, randomized, placebo-controlled trial of an alum-adjuvanted Zika purified-inactivated virus (ZPIV) vaccine. Peripheral blood mononuclear cells were isolated using a standard procedure and kept frozen in liquid nitrogen until needed. As a fraction of the sample, this clonotype is medium-sized (0.01 to 0.1%). The input lacks base qualities; no much larger clone sits a single base away.

This TCR came from an adult man who received an inactivated Zika virus vaccine. The chain is made from TRBV4-2 and TRBJ1-1; 11 bases in the junction line up with TRBD1. The sequences come from antigen-activated CD4+ T cells from blood, cultured, collected during a Zika inactivated vaccine study. The bases read TGTGCCAGCAGCCGAGGCTCCACCGGACAGGGGGCAGATTACACTGAAGCTTTCTTT. Translated, this is CASSRGSTGQGADYTEAFF.